One sample yielded the 3 T cell receptor beta chains listed below, sequenced in a study of blood T cell repertoires in COVID-19. Sequenced by immunoSEQ multiplex PCR; TCRdb stores in-frame clones only, minus some. The table has around 330,000 clones, around nine tenths seen once. Sequencing input: PBMCs or T cells enriched from blood (not recorded which). The receptors originated from a middle-aged woman who had recovered from COVID-19.

The chain carries TRBV4-3 and TRBJ2-3, with 10 bases fitting TRBD1. The CDR3 is 15 residues long. V shed 4 bases, J shed 4 bases, and the junction held 5 bases outside the gene matches. From germline, CDR1 is LGHNA and CDR2 YSLEER. DNA for the CDR3: TGCGCCAGCAGCCGAGACAGGGGGCCGGCAGATACGCAGTATTTT. Its protein product is CASSRDRGPADTQYF.

The J gene is TRBJ2-7, the V gene TRBV4-1; the match to TRBD2 covers 9 bases. CDR3 length equals 15 residues. With V trimmed by 4 bases and J by 3 bases, 7 bases remained unmatched. Germline V gene sequence: CDR1 MGHRA, CDR2 YSYEKL. CDR3 loop: CASSLALAGNYEQYF. The CDR3 nucleotides are TGCGCCAGCAGCCTAGCCCTAGCGGGGAACTACGAGCAGTACTTC.

V usage is TRBV11-2 and J usage is TRBJ1-1, with 9 bases that match TRBD1. In germline, CDR1 is SGHAT, CDR2 FQNNGV. Losses at the gene ends were 3 bases for V and 11 bases for J; bases not matched to a gene: 4. There are 12 residues in the CDR3. The CDR3 coding sequence is TGTGCCAGCAGCTTCGGGACAGGGCGGGCTTTCTTT. Translated: CASSFGTGRAFF.